This T cell receptor beta chain was observed in a study of beta chain features in type 1 diabetes (dated 2018 in TCRdb). Turning to the overall study: Patients and healthy donors did not differ in mean age, gender distribution, total cell number or subset yield. Across all samples, some 110,000,000 sorted cells were examined, and cell number per subset correlated strongly with RNA yield. In the study, recently diagnosed type 1 diabetes patients and matched healthy donors were compared on the TCRB repertoires of their sorted circulating CD4+ T cell subsets. Regulatory and stem cell-like memory subsets were obtained from only 8 patients and roughly 8 healthy donors, while naive and central memory subsets were obtained from all 30 or so donors.

The entire isolated RNA was reverse transcribed using the High Capacity cDNA Reverse Transcription Kit, and thus expressed TCRB transcripts were sequenced. Naive, central memory and regulatory T cell samples underwent deep immunoSEQ sequencing, averaging about 3.5 million total reads per sample. Sorted cells were lysed in RLT buffer and RNA was extracted with DNase-treated RNeasy Micro or Mini kits, depending on cell number. To prevent cross-contamination, every cell subset was processed on its own, while patient and healthy donor samples were processed together. The immunoSEQ multiplex PCR was used to amplify TCRB sequences from cDNA, yielding 87-bp fragments that span the CDR3 region. Sequencing of the amplicons was done on the Illumina HiSeq platform. Turning to the authors' computational methods: Synthetic template baselines were used to correct PCR bias computationally, reads within Hamming distance 2 were collapsed, and singletons that could not be merged were discarded. Reads were aligned against IMGT so that V, D and J genes, CDR3 length and insertions or deletions at six rearrangement sites could be assigned. Within each subset, clonotype counts were normalized to the number of sorted cells before true diversity and Gini coefficients were calculated with the tcR R package. The overlap coefficient, calculated on TCRB nucleotide sequences, was used to measure repertoire sharing. This is the immuneACCESS table as TCRdb keeps it, with only in-frame sequences that have V and J called. A part of the clones is gone; compared with another copy, unresolved V genes explain less than half, and the rest is unexplained. The V and J calls and clone size were taken over from that table, and D and trimming were inferred from the DNA. The table for this sample lists about 210,000 clones; roughly a tenth of them were counted only once. Approximately 1.5% of the sample is taken by the ten largest.

The CDR3 has 14 amino acids, counting the end cysteine and phenylalanine. Only the CDR3 portion is preserved as DNA: 42 bases, with reading frame beginning at the first base. V drops 0 bases and J drops 5 bases, leaving 10 bases in between. From the germline V gene, CDR1 is ENHRY and CDR2 is SYGVKD. From each donor, a single peripheral blood sample of 100 to 150 mL on average was drawn into heparinised tubes. A BD FACSAria II and a panel including CD45RO, CCR7, CD25, CD127, CD95 and CD27 were used to sort naive, central memory, regulatory and stem cell-like memory CD4+ T cells. Purity was above 95% for every sorted population. Right away, PBMCs were isolated by Lymphoprep density gradient centrifugation and were stained directly, with no culture step. To minimize batch effects, samples were stained and sorted in pairs, one healthy donor with one patient per experiment. Results the study describes overall, beyond this receptor: Sequencing cDNA rather than genomic DNA could over-represent highly expressing activated cells, although activation and CD3 levels did not differ between groups. Fewer insertions and more nucleotide deletions at VDJ recombination sites were observed in patients with type 1 diabetes, implying thymic rearrangement abnormalities. PCR might favor shorter templates, but patient and control samples were amplified and corrected together, so any skew would affect both groups equally. Because the HLA sub-analyses included only small numbers of individuals, any influence of HLA type on TCRB rearrangement was left unresolved. Type 1 diabetes patients showed a moderate but significant shortening of TCRB CDR3 length in all four CD4+ subsets. The naive, central memory and regulatory TCRB repertoires appeared to resemble one another more closely among patients than among healthy donors.

This clone was recorded at least ten times. The target of this receptor is not known. Within one base of it there is no much larger clone, and no base qualities were kept. The same CDR3 is also encoded by other DNA sequences in this sample. This clonotype originated in a man aged 18-30 years in good health. The rearrangement combines TRBV10-3 with TRBJ2-5; TRBD2 could be the D gene, as 5 bases match. Sequencing was done on a sample of central memory CD4+ T cells from blood. CDR3 reads: CAISESGGEETQYF. The sequenced DNA: TGTGCCATCAGTGAGTCTGGAGGCGAGGAGACCCAGTACTTC.